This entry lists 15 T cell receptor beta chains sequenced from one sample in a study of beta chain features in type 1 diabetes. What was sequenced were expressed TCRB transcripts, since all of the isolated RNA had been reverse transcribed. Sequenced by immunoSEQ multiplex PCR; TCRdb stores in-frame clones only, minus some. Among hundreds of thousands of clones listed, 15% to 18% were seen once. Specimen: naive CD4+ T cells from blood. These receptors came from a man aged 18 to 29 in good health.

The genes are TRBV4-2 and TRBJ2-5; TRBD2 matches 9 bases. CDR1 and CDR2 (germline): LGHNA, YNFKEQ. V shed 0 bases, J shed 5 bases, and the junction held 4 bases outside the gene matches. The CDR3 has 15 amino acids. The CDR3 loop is CASSQEGSGGETQYF. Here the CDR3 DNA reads TGTGCCAGCAGCCAAGAGGGAAGCGGGGGGGAGACCCAGTACTTC.

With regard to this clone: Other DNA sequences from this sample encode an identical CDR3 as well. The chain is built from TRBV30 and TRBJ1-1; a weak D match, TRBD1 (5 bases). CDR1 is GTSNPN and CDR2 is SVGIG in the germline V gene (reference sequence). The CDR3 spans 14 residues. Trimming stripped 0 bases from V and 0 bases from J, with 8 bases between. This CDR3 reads CAWSVRGLNTEAFF. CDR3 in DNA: TGTGCCTGGAGTGTACGGGGCTTGAACACTGAAGCTTTCTTT.

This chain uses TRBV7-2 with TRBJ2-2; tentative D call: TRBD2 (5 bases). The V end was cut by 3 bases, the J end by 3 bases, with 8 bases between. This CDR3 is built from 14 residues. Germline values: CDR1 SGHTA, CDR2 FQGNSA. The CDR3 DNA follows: TGTGCCAGCAGCTTTACGGGGTACACCGGGGAGCTGTTTTTT. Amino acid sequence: CASSFTGYTGELFF.

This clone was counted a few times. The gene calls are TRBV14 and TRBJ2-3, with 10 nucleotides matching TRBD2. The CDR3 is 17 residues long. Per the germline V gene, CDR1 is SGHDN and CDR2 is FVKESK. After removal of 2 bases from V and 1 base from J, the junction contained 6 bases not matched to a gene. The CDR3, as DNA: TGTGCCAGCAGCCAAAATAGCGGGAGGCTCGGCACAGATACGCAGTATTTT. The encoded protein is CASSQNSGRLGTDTQYF.

CDR3 protein: CASSPAGQNYGYTF. CDR3 nucleotide sequence: TGTGCCAGCTCACCAGCGGGACAGAACTATGGCTACACCTTC. This chain joins TRBV18 and TRBJ1-2, with TRBD1 matching over 7 bases. J gave up 2 bases and V 2 bases, and 2 bases lay outside the gene matches. This CDR3 contains 14 residues. Germline-derived CDR1 and CDR2 are KGHSH and LQKENI.

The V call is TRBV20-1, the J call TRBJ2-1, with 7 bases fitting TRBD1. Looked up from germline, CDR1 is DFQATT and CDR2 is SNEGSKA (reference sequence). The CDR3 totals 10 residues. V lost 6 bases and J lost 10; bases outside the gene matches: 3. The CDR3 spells CSAMDREQFF. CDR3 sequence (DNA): TGCAGTGCAATGGACAGGGAGCAGTTCTTC.

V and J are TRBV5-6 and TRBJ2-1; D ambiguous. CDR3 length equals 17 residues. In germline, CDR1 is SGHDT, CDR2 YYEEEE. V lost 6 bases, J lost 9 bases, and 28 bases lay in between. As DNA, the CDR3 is TGTGCCAGCAATGCCGACGGCAGAATAACTCAATTGTCTGAGCAGTTCTTC. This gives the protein CASNADGRITQLSEQFF.

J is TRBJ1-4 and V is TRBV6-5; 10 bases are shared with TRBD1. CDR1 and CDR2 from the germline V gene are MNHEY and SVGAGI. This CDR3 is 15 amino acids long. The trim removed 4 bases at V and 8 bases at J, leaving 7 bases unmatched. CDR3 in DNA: TGTGCCAGCAGTTGGGACAGGGGAGGGAGCGAAAAACTGTTTTTT. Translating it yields CASSWDRGGSEKLFF.

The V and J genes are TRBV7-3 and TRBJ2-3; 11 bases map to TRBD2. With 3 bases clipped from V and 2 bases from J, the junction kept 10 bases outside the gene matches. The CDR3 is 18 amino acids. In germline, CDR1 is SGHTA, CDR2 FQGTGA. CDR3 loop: CASSFSGLAVKNTDTQYF. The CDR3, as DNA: TGTGCCAGCAGCTTCTCGGGACTAGCGGTAAAGAACACAGATACGCAGTATTTT.

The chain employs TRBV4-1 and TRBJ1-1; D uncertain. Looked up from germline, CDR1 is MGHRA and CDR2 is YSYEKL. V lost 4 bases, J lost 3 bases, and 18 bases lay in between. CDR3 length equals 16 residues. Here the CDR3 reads CASSRQPWGRDTEAFF. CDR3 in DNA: TGCGCCAGCAGCCGCCAGCCTTGGGGAAGGGACACTGAAGCTTTCTTT.

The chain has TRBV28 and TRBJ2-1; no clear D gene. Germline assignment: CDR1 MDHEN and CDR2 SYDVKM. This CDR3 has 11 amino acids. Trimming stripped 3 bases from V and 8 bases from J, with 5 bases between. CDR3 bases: TGTGCCAGCAGTTTGGTGGATGAGCAGTTCTTC. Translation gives CASSLVDEQFF.

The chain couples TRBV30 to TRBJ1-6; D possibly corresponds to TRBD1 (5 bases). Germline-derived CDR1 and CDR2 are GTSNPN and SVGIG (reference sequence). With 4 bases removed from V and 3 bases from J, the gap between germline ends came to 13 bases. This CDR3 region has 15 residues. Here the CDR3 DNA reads TGTGCCTGGAATCAAATGAGGGGCTATAATTCACCCCTCCACTTT. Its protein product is CAWNQMRGYNSPLHF.

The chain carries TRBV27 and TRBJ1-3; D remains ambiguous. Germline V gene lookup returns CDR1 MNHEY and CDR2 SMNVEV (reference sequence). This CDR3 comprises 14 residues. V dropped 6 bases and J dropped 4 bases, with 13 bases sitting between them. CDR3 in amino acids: CASRARFSGNTIYF. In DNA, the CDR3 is TGTGCCAGCAGGGCTAGGTTCTCCGGAAACACCATATATTTT.

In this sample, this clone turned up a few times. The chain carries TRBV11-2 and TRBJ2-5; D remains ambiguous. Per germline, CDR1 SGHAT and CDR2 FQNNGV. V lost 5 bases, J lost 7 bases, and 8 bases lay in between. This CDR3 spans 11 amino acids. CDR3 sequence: CASSAFATQYF. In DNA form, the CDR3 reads TGTGCCAGCAGCGCATTTGCGACCCAGTACTTC.

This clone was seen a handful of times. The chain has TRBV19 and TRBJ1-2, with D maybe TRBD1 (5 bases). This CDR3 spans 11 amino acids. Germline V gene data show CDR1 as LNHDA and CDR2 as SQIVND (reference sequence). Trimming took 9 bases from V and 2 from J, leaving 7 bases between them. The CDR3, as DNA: TGTGCCAGCCAGGGAAACTATGGCTACACCTTC. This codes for CASQGNYGYTF.